Shown below are 4 T cell receptor beta chains from a single sample sequenced in a study of blood T cell repertoires in COVID-19. Profiled with immunoSEQ multiplex PCR; TCRdb holds only in-frame clones, not every one. The sample lists more than 85,000 clones; roughly 90% were seen once. The sequenced sample was peripheral blood. The receptors here all came from a human donor with COVID-19, enrolled during active disease. The donor label of this sample is uncertain.

CDR3 in amino acids: CASSEGAPTEAFF. The DNA of the CDR3 is TGTGCCAGCTCGGAGGGGGCCCCCACTGAAGCTTTCTTT. V gene TRBV18 combines with J gene TRBJ1-1; 7 bases map to TRBD1. Germline trimming cut 6 bases from V and 4 bases from J; bases unmatched to any gene: 5. Germline values: CDR1 KGHSH, CDR2 LQKENI. The CDR3 is 13 amino acids. Filled out from reference TRBV18 and TRBJ1-1, the complete variable domain reads NAGVMQNPRHLVRRRGQEARLRCSPMKGHSHVYWYRQLPEEGLKFMVYLQKENIIDESGMPKERFSAEFPKEGPSILRIQQVVRGDSAAYFCASSEGAPTEAFFGQGTRLTVV.

This chain links TRBV30 with TRBJ2-2; TRBD1 might be the D (6 bases). This CDR3 is built from 13 residues. CDR1 and CDR2 (germline): GTSNPN, SVGIG (reference sequence). V lost 3 bases and J lost 7, with 12 bases in between. The chain's CDR3 is CAWRTGWNGELFF. CDR3 DNA: TGTGCCTGGAGAACAGGGTGGAACGGGGAGCTGTTTTTT.

This clone was counted a single time. J is TRBJ1-2 and V is TRBV2; TRBD1 matches at 9 bases. Germline-derived CDR1 and CDR2 are SNHLY and FYNNEI. The CDR3 spans 16 residues. The ends lost 4 bases at V and 1 base at J; junction bases unmatched: 7. Written as DNA, the CDR3 is TGTGCCAGCAGTGTTCCTCGGACAGGGGATAACTATGGCTACACCTTC. It is translated as CASSVPRTGDNYGYTF.

In its sample, this clone was seen once. The chain uses TRBV10-3 and TRBJ2-5, with D possibly matching TRBD2 (6 bases). CDR3 length equals 15 residues. Germline loops: CDR1 ENHRY, CDR2 SYGVKD. V was pared by 3 bases and J by 5 bases, with 16 bases between. The CDR3 protein is CAISDPTRVLETQYF. The CDR3 nucleotides are TGTGCCATCAGTGACCCGACTAGGGTCCTGGAGACCCAGTACTTC.